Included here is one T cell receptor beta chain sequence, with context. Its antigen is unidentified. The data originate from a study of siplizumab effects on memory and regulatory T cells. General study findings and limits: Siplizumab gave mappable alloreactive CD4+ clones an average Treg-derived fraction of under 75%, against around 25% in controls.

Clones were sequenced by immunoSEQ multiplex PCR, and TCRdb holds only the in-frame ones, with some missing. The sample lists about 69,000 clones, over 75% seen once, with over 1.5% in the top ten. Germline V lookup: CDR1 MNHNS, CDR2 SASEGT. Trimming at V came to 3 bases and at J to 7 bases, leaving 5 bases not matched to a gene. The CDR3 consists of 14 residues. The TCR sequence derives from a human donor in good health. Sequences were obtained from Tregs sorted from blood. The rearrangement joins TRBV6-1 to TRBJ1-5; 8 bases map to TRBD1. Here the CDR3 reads CASSDSGGRQPQHF. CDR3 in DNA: TGTGCCAGCAGTGACTCAGGGGGCAGGCAGCCCCAGCATTTT.